These 25 T cell receptor beta chains were all obtained from the same sample, sequenced in a study of shared clonotypes between healthy human individuals. Clones were read by immunoSEQ multiplex PCR, and TCRdb kept only the in-frame ones, dropping some. Here the sample spans 650,000 to 800,000 clones, about 90% being singletons. CD45RO-negative, CCR7-positively selected cells formed the naive CD8 fraction, excluding terminally differentiated effector memory CD45RA+ cells. Source material: naive CD8+ T cells sorted from blood. The receptors come from a young man in good health.

This clone showed up just once. The chain uses TRBV6-1 and TRBJ1-3; D call uncertain. Germline V lookup: CDR1 MNHNS, CDR2 SASEGT. V lost 1 base to trimming and J lost 4 bases, with 5 bases between them. The CDR3 length is 13 residues. The CDR3 loop reads CASSEVGGNTIYF. DNA of the CDR3: TGTGCCAGCAGTGAAGTTGGGGGAAACACCATATATTTT.

CDR3 in amino acids: CASSPGGGFSTDTQYF. As DNA, the CDR3 is TGTGCCAGCAGTCCGGGTGGGGGGTTTAGCACAGATACGCAGTATTTT. The genes are TRBV27 and TRBJ2-3, with D possibly TRBD2 on 6 matching bases. The CDR3 totals 16 residues. The V and J ends lost 5 bases and 0 bases respectively, with 15 bases between them. The germline V gene encodes CDR1 MNHEY and CDR2 SMNVEV (reference sequence).

In its sample, this clone was seen once. This chain uses TRBV4-3 with TRBJ2-5, with TRBD1 matching over 10 bases. V lost 0 bases, J lost 1 base, and 5 bases stayed unmatched. Germline CDR1 is LGHNA and CDR2 is YSLEER. This CDR3 spans 17 amino acids. The CDR3 loop reads CASSQDWTGGIQETQYF. For the CDR3, the DNA is TGCGCCAGCAGCCAAGATTGGACAGGGGGGATCCAAGAGACCCAGTACTTC.

The chain links TRBV7-9 to TRBJ2-1; TRBD2 aligns across 16 bases. The CDR3 loop spans 15 amino acids. V shed 5 bases, J shed 13 bases, and the junction held 8 bases outside the gene matches. CDR1 SEHNR and CDR2 FQNEAQ come from the germline V gene (reference sequence). The CDR3 DNA follows: TGTGCCAGCAGCCACTCCGGGACTAGCGGGAGGGCACAGTTCTTC. This codes for CASSHSGTSGRAQFF. Complete variable domain (other parts from reference TRBV7-9 and TRBJ2-1): DTGVSQNPRHKITKRGQNVTFRCDPISEHNRLYWYRQTLGQGPEFLTYFQNEAQLEKSRLLSDRFSAERPKGSFSTLEIQRTEQGDSAMYLCASSHSGTSGRAQFFGPGTRLTVL.

This clone has only a few counts. This chain joins TRBV4-3 and TRBJ2-3; D unresolved. V dropped 2 bases and J dropped 0 bases, with 9 bases sitting between them. Germline assignment: CDR1 LGHNA and CDR2 YSLEER. This CDR3 is built from 15 residues. In DNA, the CDR3 is TGCGCCAGCAGCCAATACCTCGCAAGCACAGATACGCAGTATTTT. Translated: CASSQYLASTDTQYF.

V is TRBV19 and J is TRBJ1-4; 7 bases are shared with TRBD1. CDR1 LNHDA and CDR2 SQIVND come from the germline V gene (reference sequence). After removal of 3 bases from V and 0 bases from J, the junction contained 10 bases not matched to a gene. The CDR3 contains 18 residues. The chain's CDR3 is CASSMRGLRGATNEKLFF. DNA of the CDR3: TGTGCCAGTAGTATGAGGGGGCTACGCGGTGCAACTAATGAAAAACTGTTTTTT.

Turning to this clone: This same CDR3 is encoded by further DNA sequences in the sample. The V call is TRBV7-9, the J call TRBJ1-1; D gene ambiguous. From germline, CDR1 is SEHNR and CDR2 FQNEAQ (reference sequence). Deletions cut 3 bases from V and 4 bases from J, with 3 bases between. The CDR3 is made up of 11 amino acids. This chain's CDR3 is CASSFSTEAFF. In DNA, the CDR3 is TGTGCCAGCAGCTTTAGCACTGAAGCTTTCTTT.

This clone was seen a few times. This chain uses TRBV19 with TRBJ2-2, with D possibly being TRBD1 (5 bases). The V and J ends lost 9 bases and 6 bases respectively, with 11 bases between them. The CDR3 runs 12 residues. From germline, CDR1 is LNHDA and CDR2 SQIVND (reference sequence). This CDR3 is CASRVRPGELFF. The CDR3 nucleotides read TGTGCCAGCAGGGTTCGGCCCGGGGAGCTGTTTTTT. Variable domain in full (rest from reference TRBV19 and TRBJ2-2): DGGITQSPKYLFRKEGQNVTLSCEQNLNHDAMYWYRQDPGQGLRLIYYSQIVNDFQKGDIAEGYSVSREKKESFPLTVTSAQKNPTAFYLCASRVRPGELFFGEGSRLTVL.

V is TRBV7-6 and J is TRBJ1-2, with 8 bases identical to TRBD1. This CDR3 region has 15 residues. Germline V gene sequence: CDR1 SGHVS, CDR2 FNYEAQ. J gave up 8 bases and V 1 base, and 9 bases lay outside the gene matches. The CDR3: CASSLDRGDVEGYTF. In DNA, the CDR3 is TGTGCCAGCAGCTTAGACAGGGGGGATGTCGAAGGCTACACCTTC.

The chain has TRBV9 and TRBJ2-7, with 15 nucleotides matching TRBD2. CDR1 is SGDLS, CDR2 YYNGEE, per germline. The CDR3 runs 17 residues. Unmatched junction bases numbered 7, after V lost 4 bases and J lost 2 bases. This chain's CDR3 is CASSPGLAGGRAYEQYF. CDR3 DNA: TGTGCCAGCAGCCCGGGACTAGCGGGAGGACGGGCCTACGAGCAGTACTTC.

This sequence joins TRBV5-6 and TRBJ2-7; D not certain. CDR3 size: 14 residues. Trimming pared 4 bases from V and 3 bases from J, leaving 14 bases between. From germline, CDR1 is SGHDT and CDR2 YYEEEE. The CDR3 here is CASSIGRWGYEQYF. For the CDR3, the DNA is TGTGCCAGCAGCATTGGACGGTGGGGCTACGAGCAGTACTTC.

The chain couples TRBV9 to TRBJ2-1, with D perhaps TRBD2 (5 bases). CDR1 is SGDLS, CDR2 YYNGEE, per germline. The CDR3 extends over 15 amino acids. With 0 bases removed from V and 7 bases from J, the gap between germline ends came to 14 bases. DNA for the CDR3: TGTGCCAGCAGCGTAGGAGGAGGCAGTGGGAATGAGCAGTTCTTC. Translating gives CASSVGGGSGNEQFF.

The gene calls are TRBV7-9 and TRBJ2-1; D unresolved. V was trimmed by 5 bases and J by 2 bases, leaving 13 bases between them. The germline gives CDR1 SEHNR, CDR2 FQNEAQ (reference sequence). The CDR3 contains 15 residues. In DNA, the CDR3 is TGTGCCAGCAGCCTTATTGACGGCGCCTACAATGAGCAGTTCTTC. Translated: CASSLIDGAYNEQFF.

The chain joins TRBV6-5 to TRBJ2-5; 7 nucleotides agree with TRBD1. The CDR3 loop spans 12 amino acids. The germline V gene encodes CDR1 MNHEY and CDR2 SVGAGI. With V trimmed by 7 bases and J by 4 bases, 3 bases remained unmatched. CDR3 in DNA: TGTGCCAGCACGGCAGGGGGAGAGACCCAGTACTTC. Translated: CASTAGGETQYF.

The J gene is TRBJ2-7, the V gene TRBV7-9; 7 bases map to TRBD2. J gave up 0 bases and V 7 bases, and 9 bases lay outside the gene matches. Germline V gene sequence: CDR1 SEHNR, CDR2 FQNEAQ (reference sequence). The CDR3 length is 15 residues. Written as DNA, the CDR3 is TGTGCCAGCACCCGATCAGCGGGGAGCTCCTACGAGCAGTACTTC. Residues: CASTRSAGSSYEQYF.

This chain joins TRBV5-6 and TRBJ2-5; D gene uncertain. V was clipped by 8 bases and J by 1 base, with 6 bases between them. Germline lookup yields CDR1 SGHDT and CDR2 YYEEEE. This CDR3 has 11 residues. DNA of the CDR3: TGTGCCAGTAGGAGCCAAGAGACCCAGTACTTC. Amino acid sequence: CASRSQETQYF.

This clone showed up just a few times. The sample holds other DNA sequences that translate to the same CDR3. The chain is built from TRBV6-5 and TRBJ2-2; D is tentatively TRBD1 or TRBD2 (5 bases each). Germline assignment: CDR1 MNHEY and CDR2 SVGAGI. V lost 3 bases and J lost 4, with 6 bases in between. The CDR3 totals 13 residues. This chain's CDR3 is CASSYGGTGELFF. As DNA, the CDR3 is TGTGCCAGCAGTTATGGGGGCACCGGGGAGCTGTTTTTT.

The chain combines TRBV7-6 with TRBJ2-7, with TRBD2 matching 7 bases. Germline lookup yields CDR1 SGHVS and CDR2 FNYEAQ. The V and J ends lost 6 bases and 6 bases, in that order; junction bases with no gene match: 14. The CDR3 is 15 residues long. Here the CDR3 reads CASSIEAGPGGEQYF. CDR3 nucleotide sequence: TGTGCCAGCAGTATAGAGGCGGGGCCGGGGGGCGAGCAGTACTTC.

This clone was counted ten times or more. This sequence joins TRBV19 and TRBJ2-1; TRBD2 aligns across 10 bases. From germline, CDR1 is LNHDA and CDR2 SQIVND (reference sequence). This CDR3 has 15 amino acids. J gave up 2 bases and V 7 bases, and 5 bases lay outside the gene matches. The CDR3 protein is CASNDLAGAYNEQFF. The DNA of the CDR3 is TGTGCCAGTAACGATCTAGCGGGAGCCTACAATGAGCAGTTCTTC.

The V gene is TRBV21-1, the J gene TRBJ2-7; the table's D call of TRBD2 was not tested on the DNA. TRBV21-1 is designated a pseudogene. This CDR3 comprises 16 residues. The CDR3 loop is CASSKVVERDNHEQYF. For the CDR3, the DNA is TGTGCCAGCAGCAAAGTGGTAGAGCGGGATAACCACGAGCAGTACTTC.

CDR3 sequence: CASSSGFSVDDEQFF. The CDR3 DNA sequence: TGTGCCAGCAGTAGCGGGTTCTCTGTGGACGATGAGCAGTTCTTC. The rearrangement joins TRBV28 to TRBJ2-1, with a weak D call TRBD2 (6 bases). Germline values: CDR1 MDHEN, CDR2 SYDVKM. Trimming shortened V by 5 bases and J by 8 bases, and 19 bases separated the two germline ends. There are 15 residues in the CDR3. The full variable domain, its missing parts supplied by reference TRBV28 and TRBJ2-1, is DVKVTQSSRYLVKRTGEKVFLECVQDMDHENMFWYRQDPGLGLRLIYFSYDVKMKEKGDIPEGYSVSREKKERFSLILESASTNQTSMYLCASSSGFSVDDEQFFGPGTRLTVL.

This sequence joins TRBV11-2 and TRBJ2-7; 7 nucleotides agree with TRBD1. This CDR3 is built from 12 residues. V lost 5 bases and J lost 2; bases outside the gene matches: 0. The germline V gene has CDR1 SGHAT and CDR2 FQNNGV. The CDR3 is CASSQGAYEQYF. In DNA form, the CDR3 reads TGTGCCAGCAGCCAGGGGGCCTACGAGCAGTACTTC.

The rearrangement joins TRBV27 to TRBJ2-7; D is unresolved. The CDR3 spans 14 residues. V was cut by 4 bases and J by 3 bases, with 13 bases left in between. Germline-derived CDR1 and CDR2 are MNHEY and SMNVEV (reference sequence). In nucleotides, the CDR3 is TGTGCCAGCAGTTCGCCGCATTGGGGCTACGAGCAGTACTTC. Translation gives CASSSPHWGYEQYF.

The chain combines TRBV11-2 with TRBJ2-5; D not certain. The CDR3 runs to 16 residues. Germline CDR1 reads SGHAT; CDR2 reads FQNNGV. With 5 bases removed from V and 5 bases from J, the gap between germline ends came to 21 bases. The CDR3 protein is CASSQQSQFLHETQYF. In DNA, the CDR3 is TGTGCCAGCAGCCAACAGTCCCAATTCCTCCATGAGACCCAGTACTTC.

The chain employs TRBV4-3 and TRBJ1-2; no reliable D call. In germline, CDR1 is LGHNA, CDR2 YSLEER. The CDR3 runs to 16 residues. Between the trimmed V and J ends, which lost 0 bases and 8 bases, there was a span of 19 bases. This CDR3 reads CASSQEVARGGEGYTF. The CDR3 coding sequence is TGCGCCAGCAGCCAAGAGGTGGCCAGAGGCGGCGAAGGCTACACCTTC.